The rows below give T cell receptor beta chains drawn from one sample of a study of cytomegalovirus exposure and HLA in healthy donors. Using immunoSEQ multiplex PCR, the repertoire was profiled, and TCRdb retains in-frame clones only, with some absent. The repertoire consists of 200,000 to 250,000 clones, with more than 85% occurring once and the leading ten covering about 1%. Specimen: PBMCs. The receptors stem from a woman aged 18 to 35 in good health and CMV-seronegative. CDR3s include the opening cysteine and the closing phenylalanine or tryptophan. The order of the fields is V gene, CDR3 length, D gene, J gene, clone size, CDR3 DNA, CDR3 protein. The D gene is left open where the match is weak. A clone size is listed for some rows: how often the clone was seen (once, few, many), or a class if it is expanded.

TRBV2	17	NA	TRBJ2-4	few	TGTGCCAGCAGTCTCCCGATGAGCCTCCTAGCCAAAAACATTCAGTACTTC	CASSLPMSLLAKNIQYF
TRBV7-9	13	NA	TRBJ2-5	NA	TGTGCCAGCAGCCTCAGGACAGAAGAGACCCAGTACTTC	CASSLRTEETQYF
TRBV9	13	TRBD1	TRBJ2-7	NA	TGTGCCAGCAGCGCGGGACAGGGTCTCGAGCAGTACTTC	CASSAGQGLEQYF
TRBV15	18	TRBD2	TRBJ2-3	NA	TGTGCCACCAGCAGAGATTTGTGGGCTAGCGGCCTCACAGATACGCAGTATTTT	CATSRDLWASGLTDTQYF
TRBV6-4	15	NA	TRBJ2-7	NA	TGTGCCAGCAGTGACAGGGAGGAATCCTCCTACGAGCAGTACTTC	CASSDREESSYEQYF
TRBV7-6	13	NA	TRBJ2-7	NA	TGTGCCAGCAGCTTGGGGCAGTTCCTCGAGCAGTACTTC	CASSLGQFLEQYF
TRBV6-5	15	NA	TRBJ2-1	NA	TGTGCCAGCAGTTACTCCCTCCCCTCTTACAATGAGCAGTTCTTC	CASSYSLPSYNEQFF
TRBV5-1	14	NA	TRBJ2-7	NA	TGCGCCAGCAGCTCCCCAGGAGGTCGCTACGAGCAGTACTTC	CASSSPGGRYEQYF
TRBV5-1	17	NA	TRBJ1-6	NA	TGCGCCAGCAGCTTTTCCAGGCCGGATACCTATAATTCACCCCTCCACTTT	CASSFSRPDTYNSPLHF
TRBV19	19	TRBD1	TRBJ1-1	NA	TGTGCCAGTAGTATAGACGACTTGCGGACAGGGAGGATGAACACTGAAGCTTTCTTT	CASSIDDLRTGRMNTEAFF
TRBV19	16	TRBD1	TRBJ2-6	NA	TGTGCCTCGGCAGGGGGTGGCCCCTCTGGGGCCAACGTCCTGACTTTC	CASAGGGPSGANVLTF
TRBV11-3	14	NA	TRBJ2-3	NA	TGTGCCAGCAGCTCCCGGGCCGGGGAAGATACGCAGTATTTT	CASSSRAGEDTQYF
TRBV10-1	14	NA	TRBJ1-3	NA	TGCGCCAGCAATAGGAGGCCAGGAGGAAACACCATATATTTT	CASNRRPGGNTIYF
TRBV27	12	NA	TRBJ1-1	few	TGTGCCAGTATGACAGGTCCCACTGAAGCTTTCTTT	CASMTGPTEAFF
TRBV5-1	15	NA	TRBJ2-1	NA	TGCGCCAGCAGCTACCGGGACTGGGGCGAGGATGAGCAGTTCTTC	CASSYRDWGEDEQFF
TRBV20-1	11	NA	TRBJ2-7	NA	TGCAGTGCTAGAGACAGCTACGAGCAGTACTTC	CSARDSYEQYF
TRBV2	13	NA	TRBJ1-2	NA	TGTGCCAGCAGTGAAGCGAGGGGGAGTGGCTACACCTTC	CASSEARGSGYTF
TRBV4-3	15	NA	TRBJ2-7	NA	TGCGCCAGCAGCCAAGATACAGGGTTGGGGTACGAGCAGTACTTC	CASSQDTGLGYEQYF
TRBV5-1	14	TRBD2	TRBJ2-1	NA	TGCGCCAGCAAGTGGACTAGCGTCGATGACGAGCAGTTCTTC	CASKWTSVDDEQFF
TRBV6-5	14	NA	TRBJ1-2	NA	TGTGCCAGCAGTTACCTCAGGGAAGATACTGGCTACACCTTC	CASSYLREDTGYTF
TRBV9	17	TRBD1	TRBJ1-5	NA	TGTGCCAGCAGCGATGATCCGGACAGGGGAGGCAATCAGCCCCAGCATTTT	CASSDDPDRGGNQPQHF
TRBV6-5	14	NA	TRBJ1-3	few	TGTGCCAGCAGCCGGGACAACTCTGGAAACACCATATATTTT	CASSRDNSGNTIYF
TRBV5-1	16	TRBD1	TRBJ1-4	NA	TGCGCCAGCAGCTTGGTGACAGGGGAACTTTATGAAAAACTGTTTTTT	CASSLVTGELYEKLFF
TRBV7-9	13	TRBD2	TRBJ2-2	NA	TGTGCCAGCAGCACCGGGGGGGCCGGGGAGCTGTTTTTT	CASSTGGAGELFF
TRBV27	12	NA	TRBJ1-1	NA	TGTGCCAGTAAGACCCGCCAGGGATCGGCTTTCTTT	CASKTRQGSAFF
TRBV15	16	NA	TRBJ1-6	once	TGTGCCACCAGCAGAGAGAATGCTGCAGGCAATTCACCCCTCCACTTT	CATSRENAAGNSPLHF
TRBV15	17	NA	TRBJ1-5	NA	TGTGCCACCAGCAGAGATCGGGAGGGGTTTAGCGGCCAGCCCCAGCATTTT	CATSRDREGFSGQPQHF
TRBV7-2	14	NA	TRBJ1-3	NA	TGTGCCAGCAGCTTAGATCGCTCTGGAAACACCATATATTTT	CASSLDRSGNTIYF
TRBV7-9	17	NA	TRBJ2-2	NA	TGTGCCAGCAGCTTAGCCCAAAGACAGGGAGGCACCGGGGAGCTGTTTTTT	CASSLAQRQGGTGELFF
TRBV6-5	15	TRBD1	TRBJ2-5	NA	TGTGCCAGCAGTTTCCTACAGGGGTACCAAGAGACCCAGTACTTC	CASSFLQGYQETQYF
TRBV29-1	14	NA	TRBJ1-3	NA	TGCAGCGTCTCAGAAGGGGCCTCTGGAAACACCATATATTTT	CSVSEGASGNTIYF
TRBV11-2	13	NA	TRBJ2-7	NA	TGTGCCAGCAGCTTGAGGCAAATAAACGAGCAGTACTTC	CASSLRQINEQYF
TRBV23-1	16	TRBD1	TRBJ2-2	NA	TGCGCCAGCAGTCACCCGGACAGGCCGAGCACCGGGGAGCTGTTTTTT	CASSHPDRPSTGELFF
TRBV5-1	15	NA	TRBJ1-1	NA	TGCGCCAGCAGCTTGGGGCAGATGAAGAACACTGAAGCTTTCTTT	CASSLGQMKNTEAFF
TRBV5-6	15	NA	TRBJ1-5	NA	TGTGCCAGCAGCGCGAGCCCTTATAGCAATCAGCCCCAGCATTTT	CASSASPYSNQPQHF
TRBV6-4	16	TRBD1	TRBJ1-4	NA	TGTGCCAGCAGTGACCCCCAACAGGGGGAGGAAGAAAAACTGTTTTTT	CASSDPQQGEEEKLFF
TRBV6-6	13	NA	TRBJ2-2	once	TGTGCCAGCAGTTATGCGGCTAGCGGGGAGCTGTTTTTT	CASSYAASGELFF
TRBV27	17	NA	TRBJ2-1	once	TGTGCCAGCAGTTTTTCGGGCAGGGAATGGGCGGACAATGAGCAGTTCTTC	CASSFSGREWADNEQFF
TRBV7-9	15	TRBD1	TRBJ2-5	NA	TGTGCCAGCAGCTTAGAGGGACAGGGCGCGGAGACCCAGTACTTC	CASSLEGQGAETQYF
TRBV6-5	15	NA	TRBJ1-3	NA	TGTGCCAGCAGAGAACAGGGCCGGGCTGGAAACACCATATATTTT	CASREQGRAGNTIYF
TRBV5-6	14	NA	TRBJ2-5	NA	TGTGCCAGCAGCTTGCGAGTGGGCGGGGAGACCCAGTACTTC	CASSLRVGGETQYF
TRBV7-8	11	NA	TRBJ2-1	NA	TGTGCCAGCAGCTTAGAGCATGAGCAGTTCTTC	CASSLEHEQFF
TRBV4-1	15	TRBD2	TRBJ2-7	NA	TGCGCCAGCAGCCGATTAGCGGGAGGGCCTTACGAGCAGTACTTC	CASSRLAGGPYEQYF
TRBV6-6	14	TRBD1	TRBJ2-7	NA	TGTGCCGGGCGAGGACAGGGAAAGGCCTACGAGCAGTACTTC	CAGRGQGKAYEQYF
TRBV6-5	13	NA	TRBJ1-1	NA	TGTGCCAGCAGTGAGAACAGGAACACTGAAGCTTTCTTT	CASSENRNTEAFF
TRBV4-2	13	TRBD1	TRBJ1-1	few	TGTGCCAGCAACCGACAGGGGAACACTGAAGCTTTCTTT	CASNRQGNTEAFF
TRBV6-6	12	NA	TRBJ2-1	NA	TGTGCCAGCGGCATAGCTGTACATGAGCAGTTCTTC	CASGIAVHEQFF
TRBV5-4	15	NA	TRBJ2-1	NA	TGTGCCAGCAGCCCTGGGATTGCTGGGGGGAATGAGCAGTTCTTC	CASSPGIAGGNEQFF
TRBV5-1	16	TRBD2	TRBJ2-1	NA	TGCGCCAGCAGAGTGAGCGGGGGGGGGATAGAGGATGAGCAGTTCTTC	CASRVSGGGIEDEQFF
TRBV4-1	16	TRBD2	TRBJ2-1	NA	TGCGCCAGCAGCCAAGTACCTAGCGGGCGTTACAATGAGCAGTTCTTC	CASSQVPSGRYNEQFF
TRBV7-2	16	NA	TRBJ2-7	once	TGTGCCAGCAGCTTAAAAATTGGCGGGCCCACCTACGAGCAGTACTTC	CASSLKIGGPTYEQYF
TRBV9	20	TRBD2	TRBJ2-3	NA	TGTGCCAGCAGCGTGAGCCGACTAGCGGGGGGGCCTTTTGGCACAGATACGCAGTATTTT	CASSVSRLAGGPFGTDTQYF
TRBV7-3	15	NA	TRBJ2-1	NA	TGTGCCAGCAGCTTAACACCCGCGACCTACAATGAGCAGTTCTTC	CASSLTPATYNEQFF
TRBV21-1	17	NA	TRBJ2-3	once	TGTGCCAGCAGATGCCCCGCTAGCGGGAAAGGAACAGATACGCAGTATTTT	CASRCPASGKGTDTQYF